The text below deals with one T cell receptor (beta chain). The data derive from a study of blood T cell repertoires in COVID-19. This CDR3 is 13 amino acids long. The V and J ends lost 3 bases and 7 bases, in that order; junction bases with no gene match: 2. Per germline, CDR1 SGHTA and CDR2 FQGNSA. Sequenced by immunoSEQ multiplex PCR; TCRdb stores in-frame clones only, minus some. This table has 150,000 to 200,000 clones, about 88% appearing once. Sequenced sample: peripheral blood. The receptor was derived from a man in his 70s with active or convalescent COVID-19. The J gene is TRBJ2-1, the V gene TRBV7-2; 8 bases agree with TRBD1. The CDR3 DNA reads as TGTGCCAGCAGCTTCAGGGGGCGAAATGAGCAGTTCTTC. This sequence encodes CASSFRGRNEQFF. Drawing the rest from reference TRBV7-2 and TRBJ2-1, the complete variable domain is GAGVSQSPSNKVTEKGKDVELRCDPISGHTALYWYRQSLGQGLEFLIYFQGNSAPDKSGLPSDRFSAERTGGSVSTLTIQRTQQEDSAVYLCASSFRGRNEQFFGPGTRLTVL.